This T cell receptor (beta chain) was captured in a study of blood T cells in healthy people across ages. General observations from the study: Long-lived donors had more naive CD4+ cells and higher diversity than aged donors.

For the second PCR, which ran for 7 to 11 cycles, a sample-barcoded 5' primer and a J-beta primer mix were used. TCRdb called the 5' RACE reads again in MiXCR, with one record for every CDR3 protein. The sample has about 680,000 distinct CDR3 sequences; approximately 49% are singletons. Trimming removed 6 bases at V and 12 bases at J, with 23 bases between. Germline-derived CDR1 and CDR2 are MDHEN and SYDVKM. This CDR3 is built from 14 residues. Concerning this clonotype itself: Its antigen is not identified.

The source is a woman aged 60-75 years in good health. Material: blood. This rearrangement joins TRBV28 to TRBJ2-5; D possibly corresponds to TRBD2 (6 bases). The CDR3 protein is CASSQMTSWVNEYF. CDR3 coding DNA: TGTGCCAGCAGCCAAATGACTAGTTGGGTGAACGAGTACTTC.